This T cell receptor beta chain came from a study of T cell changes during pregnancy in multiple sclerosis. The method was immunoSEQ multiplex PCR; TCRdb's version includes in-frame clones alone and lacks a portion of them. The data hold about 59,000 clones, with approximately 92% observed a single time. The CDR3 runs 18 residues. J gave up 7 bases and V 0 bases, and 13 bases lay outside the gene matches. Per germline, CDR1 LNHNV and CDR2 YYDKDF (reference sequence). The origin of this receptor is a female donor with multiple sclerosis, enrolled in a pregnancy study. The chain links TRBV15 to TRBJ2-1, with 9 bases fitting TRBD2. Source: CD4+ T cells from peripheral blood mononuclear cells, taken before pregnancy. CDR3 in amino acids: CATSRDSLGLAFRNEQFF. The CDR3 bases are TGTGCCACCAGCAGAGATTCGTTGGGACTAGCTTTTCGTAATGAGCAGTTCTTC.